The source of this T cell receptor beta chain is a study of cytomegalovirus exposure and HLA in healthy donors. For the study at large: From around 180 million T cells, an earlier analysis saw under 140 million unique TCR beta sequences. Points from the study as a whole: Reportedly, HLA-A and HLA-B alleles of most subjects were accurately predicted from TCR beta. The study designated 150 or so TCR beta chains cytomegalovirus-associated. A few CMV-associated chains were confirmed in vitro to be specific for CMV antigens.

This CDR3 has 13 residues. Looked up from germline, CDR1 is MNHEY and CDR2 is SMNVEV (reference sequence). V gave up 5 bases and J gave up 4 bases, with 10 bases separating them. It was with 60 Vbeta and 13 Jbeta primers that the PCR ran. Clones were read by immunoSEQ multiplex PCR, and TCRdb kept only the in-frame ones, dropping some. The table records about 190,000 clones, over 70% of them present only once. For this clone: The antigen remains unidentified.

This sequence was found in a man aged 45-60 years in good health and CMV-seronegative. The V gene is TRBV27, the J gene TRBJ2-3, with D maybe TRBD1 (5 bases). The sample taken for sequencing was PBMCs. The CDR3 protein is CASSKTVADTQYF. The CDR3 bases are TGTGCCAGCAGTAAGACAGTAGCAGATACGCAGTATTTT.